The source of this T cell receptor beta chain is a study of shared clonotypes between healthy human individuals. Regarding the study as a whole: Estimated richness values were generally larger in naive subsets than in memory subsets. Relative to their counterparts shared across all four donors, non-shared clonotypes exhibited diminished generation probabilities.

The sorted-subset replicate PCRs were given roughly 190 ng DNA, which is 27,000 or so T cell genomes. The table came from immunoSEQ multiplex PCR; TCRdb's copy has only in-frame clones and leaves some out. The table records approximately 2,300,000 clones, 80% to 95% of them present only once. Negatively enriched CD4+ T cells were divided by CD45RA into naive and memory. This clone is a singleton in its sample. Its matching antigen is unknown. This clonotype originated in a man younger than 35 in good health. Some clones in this sample may be carry-over from other donors' samples. Sequencing input: naive CD4+ T cells from PBMCs. Subset specified: CD45RA+ positively selected.

CDR3 in amino acids: CATSRIMTGKNEQFF. CDR3 nucleotide sequence: TGTGCCACCAGCAGGATTATGACTGGGAAAAATGAGCAGTTCTTC. The chain recombines TRBV15 with TRBJ2-1; D is ambiguous. The CDR3 is 15 amino acids. Trimming removed 3 bases from V and 7 bases from J, with 16 bases in between. Germline loops: CDR1 LNHNV, CDR2 YYDKDF (reference sequence). The entire variable domain, with the rest obtained from reference TRBV15 and TRBJ2-1, is as follows: DAMVIQNPRYQVTQFGKPVTLSCSQTLNHNVMYWYQQKSSQAPKLLFHYYDKDFNNEADTPDNFQSRRPNTSFCFLDIRSPGLGDTAMYLCATSRIMTGKNEQFFGPGTRLTVL.